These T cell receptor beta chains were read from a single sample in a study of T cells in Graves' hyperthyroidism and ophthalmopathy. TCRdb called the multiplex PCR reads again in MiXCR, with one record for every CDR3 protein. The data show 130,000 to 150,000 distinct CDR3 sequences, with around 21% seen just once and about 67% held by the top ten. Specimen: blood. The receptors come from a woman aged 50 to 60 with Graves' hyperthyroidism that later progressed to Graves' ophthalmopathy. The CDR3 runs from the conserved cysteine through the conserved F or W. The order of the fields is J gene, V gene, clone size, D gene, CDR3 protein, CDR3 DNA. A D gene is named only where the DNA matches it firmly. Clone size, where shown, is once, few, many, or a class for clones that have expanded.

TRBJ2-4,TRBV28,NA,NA,CASSPRLLAKNIQYF,TGTGCCAGCAGTCCCCGCCTCCTAGCCAAAAACATTCAGTACTTC
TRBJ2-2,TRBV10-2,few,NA,CASSDGLLNTGELFF,TGCGCCAGCAGTGATGGACTTCTAAACACCGGGGAGCTGTTTTTT
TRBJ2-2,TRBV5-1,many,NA,CASSLGYTGELFF,TGCGCCAGCAGCTTGGGGTACACCGGGGAGCTGTTTTTT
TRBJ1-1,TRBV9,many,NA,CASSGGGNMNTEAFF,TGTGCCAGCAGCGGCGGGGGCAACATGAACACTGAAGCTTTCTTT
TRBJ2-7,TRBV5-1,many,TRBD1,CASRPGTGVSYEQYF,TGCGCCAGCAGGCCCGGGACAGGGGTGTCCTACGAGCAGTACTTC
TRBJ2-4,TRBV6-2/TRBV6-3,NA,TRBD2,CASSYRRLAGDLAKNIQYF,TGTGCCAGCAGTTACCGAAGACTAGCGGGGGACTTAGCCAAAAACATTCAGTACTTC
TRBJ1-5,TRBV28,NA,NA,CASSLIFRGGDQPQHF,TGTGCCAGCAGTTTAATTTTTAGGGGAGGGGACCAGCCCCAGCATTTT
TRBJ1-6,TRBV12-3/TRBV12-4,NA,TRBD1,CASSPRQGASGSPLHF,TGTGCCAGCAGTCCCAGACAGGGGGCAAGTGGTTCACCCCTCCACTTT
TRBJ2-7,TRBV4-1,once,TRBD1,CASSYPGQGHEQYF,TGCGCCAGCAGCTATCCGGGACAGGGACACGAGCAGTACTTC
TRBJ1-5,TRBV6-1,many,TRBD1,CATEQGTYQPQHF,TGTGCCACCGAACAGGGGACCTATCAGCCCCAGCATTTT
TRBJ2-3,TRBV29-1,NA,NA,CSADTQYF,TGCAGCGCGGATACGCAGTATTTT
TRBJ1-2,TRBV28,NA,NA,CASRDRSNYGYTF,TGTGCCAGCCGAGACAGGTCTAACTATGGCTACACCTTC
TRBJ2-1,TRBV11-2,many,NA,CASSPRLGNYNEQFF,TGTGCCAGCAGCCCCCGACTAGGGAACTACAATGAGCAGTTCTTC
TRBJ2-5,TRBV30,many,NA,CAWTSGDGTETQYF,TGTGCCTGGACTTCTGGGGATGGTACAGAGACCCAGTACTTC
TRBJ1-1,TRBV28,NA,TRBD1,CASTGTGLTEAFF,TGTGCCAGCACCGGGACAGGGCTTACTGAAGCTTTCTTT
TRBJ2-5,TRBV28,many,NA,CASSPAGQGGRETQYF,TGTGCCAGCAGTCCGGCTGGCCAGGGAGGTAGGGAGACCCAGTACTTC
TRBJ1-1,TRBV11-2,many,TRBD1,CASSLVGVELRGRNTEAFF,TGTGCCAGCAGCTTAGTAGGAGTGGAACTAAGGGGGCGGAACACTGAAGCTTTCTTT
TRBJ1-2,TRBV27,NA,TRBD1,CASKGANYGYTF,TGTGCCAGCAAGGGGGCAAACTATGGCTACACCTTC
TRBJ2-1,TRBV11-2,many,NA,CASSLGYRAHNEQFF,TGTGCCAGCAGCTTGGGTTACAGGGCCCACAATGAGCAGTTCTTC
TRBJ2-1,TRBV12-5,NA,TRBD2,CASGLVLAGYNEQFF,TGTGCTAGTGGTTTGGTACTAGCGGGCTACAATGAGCAGTTCTTC
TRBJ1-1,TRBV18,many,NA,CASSPSRSTEAFF,TGTGCCAGCTCACCATCAAGATCCACTGAAGCTTTCTTT
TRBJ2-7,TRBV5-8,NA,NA,CASSFPAGFREQYF,TGTGCCAGCAGCTTTCCGGCAGGGTTCAGGGAGCAGTACTTC
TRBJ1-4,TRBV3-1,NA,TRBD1,CASSQGDRGWKKLFF,TGTGCCAGCAGCCAAGGGGACAGGGGGTGGAAAAAACTGTTTTTT
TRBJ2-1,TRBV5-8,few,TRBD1,CASNPNFRTGYNEQFF,TGTGCCAGCAATCCGAATTTTAGGACAGGTTACAATGAGCAGTTCTTC
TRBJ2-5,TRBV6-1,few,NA,CASASMETQYF,TGTGCCAGCGCTTCTATGGAGACCCAGTACTTC
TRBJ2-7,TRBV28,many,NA,CASSQVGGYLDHEQYF,TGTGCCAGCAGCCAGGTCGGGGGCTACCTCGACCACGAGCAGTACTTC
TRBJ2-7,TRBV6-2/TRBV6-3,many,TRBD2,CASSYHGASGTEQYF,TGTGCCAGCAGTTATCACGGGGCTAGCGGGACGGAGCAGTACTTC
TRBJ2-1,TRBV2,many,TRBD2,CASSLGTSGRGPYNEQFF,TGTGCCAGCAGTCTCGGGACTAGCGGGAGGGGACCCTACAATGAGCAGTTCTTC
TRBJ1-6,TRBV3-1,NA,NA,CASSQGFGDRSPLHF,TGTGCCAGCAGCCAAGGTTTTGGTGACCGGTCACCCCTCCACTTT
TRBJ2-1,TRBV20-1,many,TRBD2,CSARDPHGLAGLDEQFF,TGCAGTGCTAGAGATCCCCACGGACTAGCGGGATTAGATGAGCAGTTCTTC
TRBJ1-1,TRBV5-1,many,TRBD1,CASSYGGDRGETEAFF,TGCGCCAGCAGTTATGGGGGGGACAGGGGTGAAACTGAAGCTTTCTTT
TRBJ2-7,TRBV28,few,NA,CASSFWGVYYEQYF,TGTGCCAGCAGTTTTTGGGGAGTTTACTACGAGCAGTACTTC
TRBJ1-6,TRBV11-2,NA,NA,CASSLHSSYNSPLHF,TGTGCCAGCAGCCTACACAGCTCCTATAATTCACCCCTCCACTTT
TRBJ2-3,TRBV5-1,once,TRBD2,CASSRLAGTDTQYF,TGCGCCAGCTCACGACTAGCGGGCACAGATACGCAGTATTTT
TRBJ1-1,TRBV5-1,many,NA,CASSPARGNTEAFF,TGCGCCAGCAGCCCGGCCCGGGGGAACACTGAAGCTTTCTTT
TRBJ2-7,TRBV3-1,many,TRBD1,CASSLRGHFSREQYF,TGTGCCAGCAGCCTCAGGGGGCACTTTTCCCGCGAGCAGTACTTC
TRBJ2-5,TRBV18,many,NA,CASSPPAGHETQYF,TGTGCCAGCTCACCACCAGCAGGGCACGAGACCCAGTACTTC
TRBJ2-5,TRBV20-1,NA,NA,CSARRRVQETQYF,TGCAGTGCTAGAAGGAGGGTCCAAGAGACCCAGTACTTC
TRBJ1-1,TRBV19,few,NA,CASTRTDLRTEAFF,TGTGCCAGTACGAGGACAGATTTGCGCACTGAAGCTTTCTTT
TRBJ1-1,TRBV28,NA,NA,CASSLWISGRHTEAFF,TGTGCCAGCAGTTTATGGATTTCCGGCCGACACACTGAAGCTTTCTTT
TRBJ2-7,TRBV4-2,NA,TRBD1,CASSQVGTGDHEQYF,TGTGCCAGCAGCCAAGTCGGGACAGGGGACCACGAGCAGTACTTC
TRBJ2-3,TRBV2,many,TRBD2,CASSELAGTDTQYF,TGTGCCAGCAGTGAACTAGCGGGCACAGATACGCAGTATTTT
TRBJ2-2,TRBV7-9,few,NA,CASSSLLNTGELFF,TGTGCCAGCAGCTCCCTCCTTAACACCGGGGAGCTGTTTTTT
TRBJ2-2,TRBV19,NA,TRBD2,CASSFLAGAATGELFF,TGTGCCAGTAGTTTTCTAGCGGGAGCGGCCACCGGGGAGCTGTTTTTT
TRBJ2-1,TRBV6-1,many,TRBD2,CASSERTSEYNEQFF,TGTGCCAGCAGTGAAAGGACTAGCGAATACAATGAGCAGTTCTTC
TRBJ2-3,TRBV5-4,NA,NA,CASSLGLVNTDTQYF,TGTGCCAGCAGCTTGGGACTCGTCAACACAGATACGCAGTATTTT
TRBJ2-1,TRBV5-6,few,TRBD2,CASSFYWAGGASYNEQFF,TGTGCCAGCAGCTTTTATTGGGCGGGAGGGGCCTCCTACAATGAGCAGTTCTTC
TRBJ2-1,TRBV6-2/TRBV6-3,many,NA,CASSYGAGWNNEQFF,TGTGCCAGCAGTTACGGGGCAGGGTGGAACAATGAGCAGTTCTTC
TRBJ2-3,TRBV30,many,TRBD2,CAWSVTGGPPDTQYF,TGTGCCTGGAGTGTTACGGGAGGGCCCCCAGATACGCAGTATTTT
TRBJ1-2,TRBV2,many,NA,CASSLDGGLGYGYTF,TGTGCCAGCAGCCTCGACGGGGGGCTGGGCTATGGCTACACCTTC
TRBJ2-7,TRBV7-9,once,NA,CASSFARGHSSYEQYF,TGTGCCAGCAGCTTCGCGCGGGGACATAGCTCCTACGAGCAGTACTTC